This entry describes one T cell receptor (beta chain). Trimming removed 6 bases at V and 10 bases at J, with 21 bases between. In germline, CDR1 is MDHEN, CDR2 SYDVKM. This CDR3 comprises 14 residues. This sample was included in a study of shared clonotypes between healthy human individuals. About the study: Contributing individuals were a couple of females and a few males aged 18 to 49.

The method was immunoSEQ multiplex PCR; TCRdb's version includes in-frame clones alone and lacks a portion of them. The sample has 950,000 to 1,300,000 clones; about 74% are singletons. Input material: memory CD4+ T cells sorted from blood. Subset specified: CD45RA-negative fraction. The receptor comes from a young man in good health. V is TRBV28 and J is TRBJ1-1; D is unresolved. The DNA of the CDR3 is TGTGCCAGCAGCTCCTCGGGGAAAGGATCGCGAGCTTTCTTT. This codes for CASSSSGKGSRAFF.